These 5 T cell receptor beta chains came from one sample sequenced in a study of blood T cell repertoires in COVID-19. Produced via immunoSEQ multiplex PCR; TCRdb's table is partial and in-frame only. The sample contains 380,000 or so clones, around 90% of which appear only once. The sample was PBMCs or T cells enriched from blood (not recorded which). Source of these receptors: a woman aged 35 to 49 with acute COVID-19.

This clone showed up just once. CDR3 loop: CASSLVGANYGYTF. In nucleotides, the CDR3 is TGTGCCAGCAGCTTGGTGGGAGCTAACTATGGCTACACCTTC. The rearrangement links TRBV5-6 to TRBJ1-2; the D is unclear. Trimming removed 0 bases at V and 0 bases at J, with 6 bases between. The germline CDR1 and CDR2 sequences are SGHDT and YYEEEE. This CDR3 comprises 14 residues.

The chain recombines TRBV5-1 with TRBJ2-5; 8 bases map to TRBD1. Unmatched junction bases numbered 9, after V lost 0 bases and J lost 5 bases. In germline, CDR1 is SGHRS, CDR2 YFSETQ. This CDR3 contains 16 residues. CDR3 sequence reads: CASSLAQGAGGETQYF. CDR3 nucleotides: TGCGCCAGCAGCTTGGCGCAGGGGGCAGGAGGGGAGACCCAGTACTTC.

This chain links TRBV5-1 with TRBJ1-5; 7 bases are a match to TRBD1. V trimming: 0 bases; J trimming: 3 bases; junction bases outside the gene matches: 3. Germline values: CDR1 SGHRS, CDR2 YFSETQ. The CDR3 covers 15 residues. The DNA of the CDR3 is TGCGCCAGCAGCTTGGGGGACAGCCCCAATCAGCCCCAGCATTTT. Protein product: CASSLGDSPNQPQHF.

CDR3 protein: CASRKQGPSSYNEQFF. CDR3 nucleotide sequence: TGTGCCAGTAGAAAACAGGGGCCTAGCTCCTACAATGAGCAGTTCTTC. The chain employs TRBV19 and TRBJ2-1, with 7 nucleotides matching TRBD1. The length of the CDR3 is 16 residues. Per germline, CDR1 LNHDA and CDR2 SQIVND (reference sequence). J gave up 0 bases and V 6 bases, and 8 bases lay outside the gene matches.

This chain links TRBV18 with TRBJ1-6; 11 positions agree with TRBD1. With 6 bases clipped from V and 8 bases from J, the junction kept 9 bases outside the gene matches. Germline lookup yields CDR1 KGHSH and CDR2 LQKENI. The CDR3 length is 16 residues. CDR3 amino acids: CASSDGTGGLDSPLHF. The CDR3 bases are TGTGCCAGCTCGGATGGGACAGGGGGATTGGATTCACCCCTCCACTTT.